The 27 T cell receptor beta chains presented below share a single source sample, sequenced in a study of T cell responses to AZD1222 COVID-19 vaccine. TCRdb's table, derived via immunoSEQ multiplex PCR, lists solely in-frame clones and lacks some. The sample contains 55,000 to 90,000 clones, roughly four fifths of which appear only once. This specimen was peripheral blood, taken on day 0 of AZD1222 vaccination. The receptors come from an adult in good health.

The CDR3 protein is CASSSGGGMGTEAFF. DNA for the CDR3: TGTGCCAGTAGTTCCGGAGGGGGAATGGGCACTGAAGCTTTCTTT. The chain couples TRBV19 to TRBJ1-1, with D tentatively TRBD1 (6 bases). This CDR3 region has 15 residues. V gave up 5 bases and J gave up 4 bases, with 17 bases separating them. Germline V gene lookup returns CDR1 LNHDA and CDR2 SQIVND (reference sequence).

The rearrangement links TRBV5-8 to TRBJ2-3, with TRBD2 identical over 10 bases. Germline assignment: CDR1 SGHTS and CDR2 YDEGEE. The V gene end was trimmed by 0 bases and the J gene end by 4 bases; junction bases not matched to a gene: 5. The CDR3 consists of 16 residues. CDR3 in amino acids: CASSLGLAGGADTQYF. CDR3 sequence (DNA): TGTGCCAGCAGCTTGGGTTTAGCGGGGGGAGCAGATACGCAGTATTTT.

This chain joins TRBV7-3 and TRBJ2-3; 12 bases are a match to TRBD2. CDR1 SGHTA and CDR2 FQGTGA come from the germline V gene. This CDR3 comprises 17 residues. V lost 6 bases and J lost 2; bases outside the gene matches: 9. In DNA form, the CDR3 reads TGTGCCAGCAGTAGAAGCGGGACTAGCGGGCCCACAGATACGCAGTATTTT. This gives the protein CASSRSGTSGPTDTQYF. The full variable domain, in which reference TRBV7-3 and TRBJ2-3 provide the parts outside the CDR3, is GAGVSQTPSNKVTEKGKYVELRCDPISGHTALYWYRQSLGQGPEFLIYFQGTGAADDSGLPNDRFFAVRPEGSVSTLKIQRTERGDSAVYLCASSRSGTSGPTDTQYFGPGTRLTVL.

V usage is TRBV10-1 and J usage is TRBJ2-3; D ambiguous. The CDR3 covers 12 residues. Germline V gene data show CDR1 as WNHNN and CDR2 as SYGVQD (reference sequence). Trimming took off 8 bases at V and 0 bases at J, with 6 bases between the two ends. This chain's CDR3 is CASGSSTDTQYF. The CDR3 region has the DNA TGCGCCAGCGGGTCTAGCACAGATACGCAGTATTTT.

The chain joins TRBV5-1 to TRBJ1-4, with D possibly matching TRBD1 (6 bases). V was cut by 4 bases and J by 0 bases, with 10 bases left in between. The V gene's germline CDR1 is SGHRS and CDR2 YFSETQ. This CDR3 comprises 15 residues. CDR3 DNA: TGCGCCAGCAGCAAAGGGACAACAACTAATGAAAAACTGTTTTTT. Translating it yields CASSKGTTTNEKLFF.

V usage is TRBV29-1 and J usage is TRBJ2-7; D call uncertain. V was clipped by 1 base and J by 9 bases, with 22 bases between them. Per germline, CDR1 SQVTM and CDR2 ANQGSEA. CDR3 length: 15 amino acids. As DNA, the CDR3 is TGCAGCGTTGAAGCCGAGAGCCTTCACCGGAGTGTGCAGTACTTC. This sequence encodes CSVEAESLHRSVQYF.

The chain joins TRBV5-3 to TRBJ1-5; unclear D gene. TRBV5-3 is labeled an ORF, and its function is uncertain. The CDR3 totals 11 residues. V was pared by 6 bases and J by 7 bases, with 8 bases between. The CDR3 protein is CARTAEQPQHF. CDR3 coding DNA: TGTGCCAGAACCGCCGAGCAGCCCCAGCATTTT.

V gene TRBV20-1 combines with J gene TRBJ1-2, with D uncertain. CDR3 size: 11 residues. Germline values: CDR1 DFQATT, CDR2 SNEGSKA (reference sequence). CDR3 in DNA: TGCAGCGCATCTTTAAACACGGGCTACACCTTC. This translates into CSASLNTGYTF.

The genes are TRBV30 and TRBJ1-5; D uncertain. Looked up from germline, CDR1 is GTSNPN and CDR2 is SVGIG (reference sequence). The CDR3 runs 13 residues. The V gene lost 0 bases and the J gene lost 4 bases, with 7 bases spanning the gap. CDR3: CAWSVAENQPQHF. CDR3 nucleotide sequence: TGTGCCTGGAGTGTGGCAGAGAATCAGCCCCAGCATTTT.

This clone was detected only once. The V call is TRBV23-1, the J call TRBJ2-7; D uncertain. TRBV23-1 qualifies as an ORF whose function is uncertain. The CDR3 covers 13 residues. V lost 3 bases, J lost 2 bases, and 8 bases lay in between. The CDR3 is CASSHPPAYEQYF. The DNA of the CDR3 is TGCGCCAGCAGTCACCCTCCGGCCTACGAGCAGTACTTC.

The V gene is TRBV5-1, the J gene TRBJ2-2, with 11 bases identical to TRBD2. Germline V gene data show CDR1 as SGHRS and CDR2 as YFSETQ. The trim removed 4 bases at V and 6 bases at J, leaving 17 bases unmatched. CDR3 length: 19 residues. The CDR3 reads CASSPKPPQTSGNAGELFF. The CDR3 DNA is TGCGCCAGCAGCCCTAAGCCACCTCAGACTAGCGGGAATGCCGGGGAGCTGTTTTTT. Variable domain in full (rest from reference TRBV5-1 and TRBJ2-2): KAGVTQTPRYLIKTRGQQVTLSCSPISGHRSVSWYQQTPGQGLQFLFEYFSETQRNKGNFPGRFSGRQFSNSRSEMNVSTLELGDSALYLCASSPKPPQTSGNAGELFFGEGSRLTVL.

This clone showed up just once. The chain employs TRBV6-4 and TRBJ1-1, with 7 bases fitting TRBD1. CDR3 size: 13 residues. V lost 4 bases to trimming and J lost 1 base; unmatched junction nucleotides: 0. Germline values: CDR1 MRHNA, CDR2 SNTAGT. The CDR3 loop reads CASSGQGNTEAFF. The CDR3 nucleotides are TGTGCCAGCAGTGGACAGGGGAACACTGAAGCTTTCTTT.

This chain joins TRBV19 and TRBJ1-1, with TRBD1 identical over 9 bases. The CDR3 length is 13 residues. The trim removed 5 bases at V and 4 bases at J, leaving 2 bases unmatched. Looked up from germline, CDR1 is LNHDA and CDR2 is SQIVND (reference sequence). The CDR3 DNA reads TGTGCCAGTAGTCAGACAGGGGGCACTGAAGCTTTCTTT. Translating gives CASSQTGGTEAFF.

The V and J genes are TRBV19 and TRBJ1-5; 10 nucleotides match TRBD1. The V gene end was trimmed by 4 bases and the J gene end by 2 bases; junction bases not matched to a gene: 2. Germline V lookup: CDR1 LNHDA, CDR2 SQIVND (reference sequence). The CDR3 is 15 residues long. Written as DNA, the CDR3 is TGTGCCAGTAGTAGACAGGGGGCGGGCAATCAGCCCCAGCATTTT. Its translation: CASSRQGAGNQPQHF.

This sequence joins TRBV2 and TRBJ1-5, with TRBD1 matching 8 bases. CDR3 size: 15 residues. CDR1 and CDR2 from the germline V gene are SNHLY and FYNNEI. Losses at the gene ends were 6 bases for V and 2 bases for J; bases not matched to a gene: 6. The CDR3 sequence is CASRPTGQGNQPQHF. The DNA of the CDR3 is TGTGCCAGCAGACCGACGGGACAGGGCAATCAGCCCCAGCATTTT.

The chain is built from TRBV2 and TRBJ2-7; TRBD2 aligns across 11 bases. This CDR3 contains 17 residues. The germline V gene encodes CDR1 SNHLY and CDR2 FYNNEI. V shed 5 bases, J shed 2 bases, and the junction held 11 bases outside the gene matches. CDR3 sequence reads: CASSHRGLAGGTYEQYF. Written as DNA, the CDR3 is TGTGCCAGCAGTCACCGGGGGCTAGCGGGGGGTACCTACGAGCAGTACTTC.

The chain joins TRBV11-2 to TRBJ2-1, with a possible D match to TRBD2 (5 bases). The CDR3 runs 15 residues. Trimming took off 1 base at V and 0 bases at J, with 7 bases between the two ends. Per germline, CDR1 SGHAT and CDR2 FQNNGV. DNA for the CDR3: TGTGCCAGCAGCTTAGTCCGGGGCTCCTACAATGAGCAGTTCTTC. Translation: CASSLVRGSYNEQFF.

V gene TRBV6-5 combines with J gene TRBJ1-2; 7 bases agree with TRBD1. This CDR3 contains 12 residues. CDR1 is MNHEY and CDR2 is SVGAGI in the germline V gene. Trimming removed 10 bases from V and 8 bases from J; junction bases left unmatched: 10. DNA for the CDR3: TGTGCCACAGGGACCCAGGGGGGGGGCTACACCTTC. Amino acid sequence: CATGTQGGGYTF.

In DNA form, the CDR3 reads TGTGCCAGCAGCCGCGGGACGGGTTCCAATCAGCCCCAGCATTTT. It codes for CASSRGTGSNQPQHF. This chain connects TRBV5-4 to TRBJ1-5, with a possible D match to TRBD1 (5 bases). Germline V gene sequence: CDR1 SGHNT, CDR2 YYREEE (reference sequence). The CDR3 sequence is 15 residues long. Between the trimmed V and J ends, which lost 4 bases and 3 bases, there was a span of 14 bases.

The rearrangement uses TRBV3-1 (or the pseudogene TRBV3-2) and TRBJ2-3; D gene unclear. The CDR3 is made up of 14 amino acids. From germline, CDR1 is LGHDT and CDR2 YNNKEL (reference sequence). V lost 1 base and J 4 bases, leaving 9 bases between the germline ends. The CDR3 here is CASSQASSADTQYF. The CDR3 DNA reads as TGTGCCAGCAGCCAAGCCAGCAGCGCAGATACGCAGTATTTT.

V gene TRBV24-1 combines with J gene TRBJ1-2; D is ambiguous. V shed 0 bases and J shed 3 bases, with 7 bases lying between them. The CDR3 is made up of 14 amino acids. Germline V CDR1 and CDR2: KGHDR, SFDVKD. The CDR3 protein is CATSDLQSDYGYTF. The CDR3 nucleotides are TGTGCCACCAGTGATTTGCAATCAGACTATGGCTACACCTTC.

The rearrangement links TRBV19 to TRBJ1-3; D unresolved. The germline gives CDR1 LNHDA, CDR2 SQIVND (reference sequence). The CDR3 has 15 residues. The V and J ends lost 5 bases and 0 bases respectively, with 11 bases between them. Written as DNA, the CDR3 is TGTGCCAGTAGTCTGTCCAGAAACTCTGGAAACACCATATATTTT. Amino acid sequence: CASSLSRNSGNTIYF.

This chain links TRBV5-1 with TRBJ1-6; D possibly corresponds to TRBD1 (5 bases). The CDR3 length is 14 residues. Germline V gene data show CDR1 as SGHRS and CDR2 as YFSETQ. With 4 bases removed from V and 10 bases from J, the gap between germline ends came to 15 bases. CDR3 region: CASSLDRGDSPLHF. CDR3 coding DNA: TGCGCCAGCAGCCTTGACAGAGGGGACTCACCCCTCCACTTT.

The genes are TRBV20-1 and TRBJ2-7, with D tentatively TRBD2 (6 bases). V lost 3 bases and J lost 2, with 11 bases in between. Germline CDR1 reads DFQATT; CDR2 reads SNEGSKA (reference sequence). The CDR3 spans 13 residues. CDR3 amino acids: CSASGTAPYEQYF. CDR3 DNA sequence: TGCAGTGCTAGTGGGACTGCACCCTACGAGCAGTACTTC.

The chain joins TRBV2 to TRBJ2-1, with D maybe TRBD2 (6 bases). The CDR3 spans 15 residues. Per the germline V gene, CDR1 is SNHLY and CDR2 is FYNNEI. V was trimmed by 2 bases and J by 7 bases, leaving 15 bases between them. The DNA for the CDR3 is TGTGCCAGCAGTGAATATCTCGGGGGATGGAATGAGCAGTTCTTC. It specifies CASSEYLGGWNEQFF.

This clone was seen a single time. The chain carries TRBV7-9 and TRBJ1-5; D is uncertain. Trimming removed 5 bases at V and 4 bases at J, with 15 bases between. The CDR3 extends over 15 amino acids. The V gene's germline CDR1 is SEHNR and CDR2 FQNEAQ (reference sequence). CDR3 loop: CASSRSELGNQPQHF. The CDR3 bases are TGTGCCAGCAGCCGAAGTGAACTTGGGAATCAGCCCCAGCATTTT.

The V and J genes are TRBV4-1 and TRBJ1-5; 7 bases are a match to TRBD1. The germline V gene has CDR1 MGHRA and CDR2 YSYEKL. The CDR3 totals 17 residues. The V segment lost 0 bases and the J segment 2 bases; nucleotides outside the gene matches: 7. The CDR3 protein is CASSQDQGGSGNQPQHF. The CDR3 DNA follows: TGCGCCAGCAGCCAAGATCAGGGGGGGTCGGGCAATCAGCCCCAGCATTTT.